This T cell receptor beta chain was obtained from a study of post-analysis software for immune sequencing data. Across the study: Relapsing-remitting, secondary progressive and progressive-relapsing multiple sclerosis courses were included.

About this clonotype itself: Its target is not known.

The V gene's germline CDR1 is SGHTA and CDR2 FQGNSA. The CDR3 is made up of 19 amino acids. Germline trimming cut 1 base from V and 3 bases from J; bases unmatched to any gene: 11. Study-level points and caveats: A significant reduction in normalized Chao1 diversity was observed in multiple sclerosis patients versus controls. About 5 TRBV segments were more frequent in patients than controls; TRBV5-6, TRBV5-1 and TRBV20-1 belonged to this group. The authors found that F measure strongly co-clustered same-batch samples.

The library was made from cDNA and included unique molecular identifiers. From the PCR reads, TCRdb called clonotypes with MiXCR, one entry per CDR3 protein. The sample has hundreds of thousands of distinct CDR3 sequences, approximately 53% seen once. The gene calls are TRBV7-2 and TRBJ2-1; 11 bases agree with TRBD2. The sequencing input was blood. This clonotype was sampled from a girl aged 5-17 years with multiple sclerosis. CDR3 nucleotides: TGTGCCAGCAGCTTAGTTGCTTCTAGCGGGGGGCTCCTCTACAATGAGCAGTTCTTC. Its protein product is CASSLVASSGGLLYNEQFF.